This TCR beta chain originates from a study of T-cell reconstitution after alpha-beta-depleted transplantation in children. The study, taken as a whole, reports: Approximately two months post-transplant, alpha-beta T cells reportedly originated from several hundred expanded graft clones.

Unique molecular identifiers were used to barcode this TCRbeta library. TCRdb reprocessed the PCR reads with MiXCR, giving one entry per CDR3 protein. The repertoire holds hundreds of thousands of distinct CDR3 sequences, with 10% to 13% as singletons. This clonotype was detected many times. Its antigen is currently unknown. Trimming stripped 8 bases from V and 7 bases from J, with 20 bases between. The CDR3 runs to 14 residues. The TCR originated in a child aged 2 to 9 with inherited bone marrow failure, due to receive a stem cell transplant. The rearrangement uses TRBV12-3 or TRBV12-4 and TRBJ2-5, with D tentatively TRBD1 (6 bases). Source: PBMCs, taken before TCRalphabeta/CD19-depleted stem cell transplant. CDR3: CASLAGPGRGTQYF. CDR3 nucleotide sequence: TGTGCCAGCTTGGCCGGGCCGGGCAGGGGGACCCAGTACTTC.